Listed here are 28 T cell receptor beta chains from one sample, sequenced in a study of response to subunit inactivated influenza vaccine. In TCRdb, the RT-PCR reads were re-called with MiXCR into one record per CDR3 protein. Of over 400,000 distinct CDR3 sequences listed, approximately 11% were seen once; the top ten hold about an eighth. The specimen comprised PBMCs from blood, sampled 40 to 50 days after vaccination. The origin of the receptors is a man aged 50 to 59 who received an inactivated influenza vaccine.

In this sample, this clonotype turned up many times. V gene TRBV5-1 combines with J gene TRBJ2-3; TRBD2 matches 14 bases. V lost 3 bases, J lost 3 bases, and 3 bases stayed unmatched. In germline, CDR1 is SGHRS, CDR2 YFSETQ. The CDR3 is made up of 16 amino acids. This chain's CDR3 is CASSSGLAGETDTQYF. CDR3 in DNA: TGCGCCAGCAGCTCGGGACTAGCGGGAGAGACAGATACGCAGTATTTT. Full variable domain (outside the CDR3, taken from reference TRBV5-1 and TRBJ2-3): KAGVTQTPRYLIKTRGQQVTLSCSPISGHRSVSWYQQTPGQGLQFLFEYFSETQRNKGNFPGRFSGRQFSNSRSEMNVSTLELGDSALYLCASSSGLAGETDTQYFGPGTRLTVL.

The chain recombines TRBV28 with TRBJ2-1, with 8 nucleotides matching TRBD1. The germline gives CDR1 MDHEN, CDR2 SYDVKM. Trimming removed 5 bases from V and 6 bases from J; junction bases left unmatched: 3. This CDR3 has 13 residues. CDR3 nucleotides: TGTGCCAGCAGTGCCACAGGGGGCAATGAGCAGTTCTTC. As protein: CASSATGGNEQFF.

In this sample, this clonotype turned up a few times. The chain uses TRBV9 and TRBJ2-7; perhaps TRBD1 as D (5 bases). CDR1 is SGDLS and CDR2 is YYNGEE in the germline V gene. The germline V and J ends were trimmed by 4 bases and 5 bases, with 13 bases remaining between them. The CDR3 runs to 13 residues. The CDR3 coding sequence is TGTGCCAGCAGCCCCCGGCAGGGTAACGAGCAGTACTTC. Encoded protein: CASSPRQGNEQYF.

The chain carries TRBV7-8 and TRBJ2-1; possible D gene TRBD1, 5 bases. Germline V gene lookup returns CDR1 SGHVS and CDR2 FQNEAQ. The CDR3 contains 16 residues. Trimming cost V 5 bases and J 9 bases, with 23 bases left between them. CDR3 in amino acids: CASSISTSLGATEQFF. CDR3 bases: TGTGCCAGCAGCATTTCTACTTCTTTAGGGGCGACTGAGCAGTTCTTC.

This clonotype was counted between two and nine times. The J gene is TRBJ2-1, the V gene TRBV7-9; D not certain. CDR3 length: 14 residues. Germline CDR1 reads SEHNR; CDR2 reads FQNEAQ (reference sequence). Trimming took off 2 bases at V and 5 bases at J, with 10 bases between the two ends. The CDR3, as DNA: TGTGCCAGCAGCTTAAACTCCGGTCACAATGAGCAGTTCTTC. This sequence encodes CASSLNSGHNEQFF. Combining the CDR3 with reference TRBV7-9 and TRBJ2-1 gives the whole variable domain DTGVSQNPRHKITKRGQNVTFRCDPISEHNRLYWYRQTLGQGPEFLTYFQNEAQLEKSRLLSDRFSAERPKGSFSTLEIQRTEQGDSAMYLCASSLNSGHNEQFFGPGTRLTVL.

This clonotype showed up just a few times. The chain couples TRBV29-1 to TRBJ2-7; 10 bases align to TRBD1. Per germline, CDR1 SQVTM and CDR2 ANQGSEA. V gave up 6 bases and J gave up 5 bases; unmatched junction bases: 10. There are 14 residues in the CDR3. Here the CDR3 reads CSVVNTGTGDEQYF. DNA for the CDR3: TGCAGCGTCGTTAACACAGGGACAGGGGACGAGCAGTACTTC.

In this sample, this clonotype turned up a few times. V gene TRBV27 combines with J gene TRBJ2-7; no clear D. CDR1 and CDR2 (germline): MNHEY, SMNVEV (reference sequence). The CDR3 extends over 15 amino acids. V was clipped by 3 bases and J by 0 bases, with 12 bases between them. The CDR3 sequence is CASSFSTFSSYEQYF. Here the CDR3 DNA reads TGTGCCAGCAGTTTTTCGACATTTAGCTCCTACGAGCAGTACTTC.

V gene TRBV20-1 combines with J gene TRBJ2-5, with D possibly matching TRBD2 (5 bases). Trimming stripped 0 bases from V and 5 bases from J, with 13 bases between. The CDR3 is 14 residues long. Germline-derived CDR1 and CDR2 are DFQATT and SNEGSKA (reference sequence). The DNA for the CDR3 is TGCAGTGCTAGAGATCTGAGCGGTGGGGAGACCCAGTACTTC. Its translation is CSARDLSGGETQYF.

This clonotype has just a few counts. V usage is TRBV28 and J usage is TRBJ2-7; D uncertain. Germline V gives CDR1 MDHEN, CDR2 SYDVKM. Trimming removed 4 bases at V and 2 bases at J, with 12 bases between. This CDR3 has 14 amino acids. CDR3 amino acids: CASSWLREAYEQYF. The CDR3 DNA follows: TGTGCCAGCAGTTGGCTGCGCGAAGCCTACGAGCAGTACTTC.

This clonotype was picked up many times. The V call is TRBV12-3 or TRBV12-4, the J call TRBJ2-5; possibly TRBD2 for D (6 bases). V lost 7 bases and J 5 bases, leaving 20 bases between the germline ends. This CDR3 region has 15 residues. The CDR3 region has the DNA TGTGCCAGCACCACCGGAAGGCGACTAGTCGAGACCCAGTACTTC. As protein: CASTTGRRLVETQYF.

This clonotype was observed a handful of times. The genes are TRBV4-1 and TRBJ2-1; D call uncertain. With 0 bases removed from V and 8 bases from J, the gap between germline ends came to 14 bases. The CDR3 extends over 15 amino acids. CDR1 is MGHRA and CDR2 is YSYEKL in the germline V gene. The CDR3 nucleotides are TGCGCCAGCAGCCAAGAAACGTCGTCCTTGGATGAGCAGTTCTTC. Residues: CASSQETSSLDEQFF.

The rearrangement uses TRBV28 and TRBJ1-4, with 11 bases identical to TRBD1. Germline CDR1 and CDR2: MDHEN and SYDVKM. After removal of 3 bases from V and 8 bases from J, the junction contained 14 bases not matched to a gene. The CDR3 length is 18 residues. The CDR3, as DNA: TGTGCCAGCAGTTTGCATGCCCTGGACAGGGGGCGCGAAGAAAAACTGTTTTTT. Encoded protein: CASSLHALDRGREEKLFF.

In this sample, this clonotype turned up once. This rearrangement joins TRBV7-2 to TRBJ2-1; weak D call: TRBD1 (6 bases). The CDR3 consists of 12 residues. The germline V gene encodes CDR1 SGHTA and CDR2 FQGNSA. V lost 3 bases and J 12 bases, leaving 12 bases between the germline ends. The CDR3 here is CASSFQARGQFF. The CDR3 nucleotides are TGTGCCAGCAGCTTTCAGGCCAGGGGGCAGTTCTTC.

This clonotype was detected only a few times. The gene calls are TRBV4-3 and TRBJ2-7, with a possible D match to TRBD1 (6 bases). Trimming pared 1 base from V and 0 bases from J, leaving 19 bases between. The CDR3 length is 18 residues. Looked up from germline, CDR1 is LGHNA and CDR2 is YSLEER. The CDR3 protein is CASSQAWTEGSSSYEQYF. The CDR3 region has the DNA TGCGCCAGCAGCCAAGCATGGACAGAGGGCTCCAGCTCCTACGAGCAGTACTTC.

V and J are TRBV5-1 and TRBJ2-7; D call uncertain. Trimming stripped 3 bases from V and 0 bases from J, with 13 bases between. The CDR3 consists of 15 residues. Looked up from germline, CDR1 is SGHRS and CDR2 is YFSETQ. The CDR3 loop is CASSSGRGDSYEQYF. The CDR3 DNA reads as TGCGCCAGCAGCTCCGGCAGAGGTGACTCCTACGAGCAGTACTTC.

This clonotype was picked up a small number of times. The chain has TRBV3-1 and TRBJ1-1, with D possibly being TRBD1 (5 bases). The CDR3 has 16 residues. The V end was cut by 7 bases, the J end by 2 bases, with 20 bases between. Per germline, CDR1 LGHDT and CDR2 YNNKEL (reference sequence). The CDR3 here is CASKAEYLDRNTEAFF. CDR3 nucleotides: TGTGCCAGCAAGGCCGAGTATTTAGACAGAAACACTGAAGCTTTCTTT.

The J gene is TRBJ2-7, the V gene TRBV11-2, with 8 bases lining up with TRBD1. The V and J ends lost 4 bases and 3 bases, in that order; junction bases with no gene match: 8. There are 15 residues in the CDR3. Germline CDR1 reads SGHAT; CDR2 reads FQNNGV. CDR3 protein: CASSSDRVANYEQYF. The CDR3 DNA sequence: TGTGCCAGCAGCTCGGACAGGGTCGCTAACTACGAGCAGTACTTC. The variable domain in full, completed from reference TRBV11-2 and TRBJ2-7, reads EAGVAQSPRYKIIEKRQSVAFWCNPISGHATLYWYQQILGQGPKLLIQFQNNGVVDDSQLPKDRFSAERLKGVDSTLKIQPAKLEDSAVYLCASSSDRVANYEQYFGPGTRLTVT.

This chain's CDR3 is CASSYSGTGKNSGNTIYF. The CDR3 DNA is TGTGCCAGCAGTTATTCCGGGACAGGGAAGAACTCTGGAAACACCATATATTTT. The chain employs TRBV6-5 and TRBJ1-3; TRBD1 matches at 9 bases. Germline V CDR1 and CDR2: MNHEY, SVGAGI. V dropped 3 bases and J dropped 0; count of bases not matched to a gene: 9. The CDR3 runs 18 residues.

There are many counts of this clonotype. The chain joins TRBV7-9 to TRBJ1-2; no definite D call. The CDR3 consists of 14 residues. Deletions cut 7 bases from V and 4 bases from J, with 16 bases between. Germline CDR1 and CDR2: SEHNR and FQNEAQ (reference sequence). Written as DNA, the CDR3 is TGTGCCAGCACCGCGTCAGGAGACGGCTATGGCTACACCTTC. Encoded protein: CASTASGDGYGYTF.

This chain joins TRBV28 and TRBJ2-6, with D tentatively TRBD2 (7 bases). The CDR3 loop spans 17 amino acids. The germline V gene encodes CDR1 MDHEN and CDR2 SYDVKM. Trimming pared 2 bases from V and 4 bases from J, leaving 15 bases between. As DNA, the CDR3 is TGTGCCAGCAGTTTAAGGGGGGGCCTGACAGGGGCCAACGTCCTGACTTTC. Protein product: CASSLRGGLTGANVLTF.

This clonotype turned up a few times. This chain joins TRBV4-1 and TRBJ2-3, with D possibly being TRBD2 (5 bases). CDR1 and CDR2 from the germline V gene are MGHRA and YSYEKL. The V end was cut by 1 base, the J end by 0 bases, with 8 bases between. The CDR3 loop spans 15 amino acids. In DNA form, the CDR3 reads TGCGCCAGCAGCCAAGTGAGGGCCAGCACAGATACGCAGTATTTT. Translating gives CASSQVRASTDTQYF.

This clonotype was observed a few times. This chain uses TRBV6-5 with TRBJ1-1; D is unresolved. The germline V gene has CDR1 MNHEY and CDR2 SVGAGI. The V and J ends lost 5 bases and 8 bases respectively, with 9 bases between them. The CDR3 consists of 11 residues. The CDR3 region is CASSTQVEAFF. The CDR3 DNA sequence: TGTGCCAGCAGTACCCAGGTGGAAGCTTTCTTT.

This clonotype appeared many times. DNA for the CDR3: TGTGCCAGCAGCTCGGACGGGGTCAATGAGCAGTTCTTC. Amino acid sequence: CASSSDGVNEQFF. The genes are TRBV7-9 and TRBJ2-1; a possible D gene is TRBD2 (5 bases). V dropped 4 bases and J dropped 6 bases, with 10 bases sitting between them. CDR1 is SEHNR, CDR2 FQNEAQ, per germline (reference sequence). CDR3 length: 13 amino acids.

The chain links TRBV7-2 to TRBJ2-1; possibly TRBD1 or TRBD2 for D (7 bases each). Germline assignment: CDR1 SGHTA and CDR2 FQGNSA. This CDR3 has 16 residues. V was trimmed by 5 bases and J by 4 bases, leaving 18 bases between them. CDR3 in DNA: TGTGCCAGCAGCCCTGGCCAGGGGGGGCCGTACAATGAGCAGTTCTTC. As protein: CASSPGQGGPYNEQFF.

This chain links TRBV11-1 with TRBJ1-2; D perhaps matches TRBD1 (5 bases). Germline CDR1 SGHAT, CDR2 FQDESV (reference sequence). The V end was cut by 0 bases, the J end by 0 bases, with 8 bases between. This CDR3 is 15 amino acids long. The CDR3 coding sequence is TGTGCCAGCAGCTTAGCAAGGACAACTAACTATGGCTACACCTTC. It encodes CASSLARTTNYGYTF.

This clonotype was recorded a few times. This chain joins TRBV4-1 and TRBJ2-2; D is undetermined. The CDR3 is 15 residues long. Trimming took 6 bases from V and 7 from J, leaving 18 bases between them. Germline lookup yields CDR1 MGHRA and CDR2 YSYEKL. In DNA form, the CDR3 reads TGCGCCAGCAGTCTCCCAGGTCGTAGTGGCGGGGAGCTGTTTTTT. Its protein product is CASSLPGRSGGELFF.

The sample holds a few counts of this clonotype. V and J are TRBV7-9 and TRBJ2-1; the D is unclear. V was trimmed by 1 base and J by 10 bases, leaving 14 bases between them. In germline, CDR1 is SEHNR, CDR2 FQNEAQ (reference sequence). The CDR3 runs to 14 residues. CDR3 sequence reads: CASSLGSLLAEQFF. The CDR3 DNA sequence: TGTGCCAGCAGCTTAGGGTCCCTGTTGGCAGAGCAGTTCTTC.

This clonotype has just a few counts. The chain links TRBV12-3 or TRBV12-4 to TRBJ1-1; 7 bases fit TRBD1. J was trimmed by 0 bases and V by 5 bases; bases with no gene match: 9. This CDR3 has 16 residues. CDR3 DNA sequence: TGTGCCAGCAGTCCACTACAGGGGTCCATGAACACTGAAGCTTTCTTT. This gives the protein CASSPLQGSMNTEAFF.